The present entry profiles one T cell receptor beta chain with its context. Its antigen is unidentified. Unique molecular identifiers were used in preparing the TCRbeta library. TCRdb reprocessed the PCR reads via MiXCR and lists one record per CDR3 protein. The sample shows around 300,000 distinct CDR3 sequences, just over 7.5% of them seen only once. In germline, CDR1 is LGHDT, CDR2 YNNKEL (reference sequence). Trimming cost V 10 bases and J 5 bases, with 21 bases left between them. This CDR3 is built from 15 residues. The data derive from a study of T-cell reconstitution after alpha-beta-depleted transplantation in children. Whole-study results and caveats: T-cell counts and diversity at one year post-transplant came mainly from newly produced T cells. Surviving recipient T cells and intrathymic progenitors accounted for some patients' high TCRbeta diversity at day 60. Reportedly, alpha-beta T cells present about two months post-transplant originated from several hundred expanded clones of graft origin.

The gene calls are TRBV3-1 and TRBJ1-5; TRBD1 is a possible D gene (6 bases). The source was peripheral blood, collected 360 days after TCRalphabeta/CD19-depleted stem cell transplant. The TCR sequence derives from a female patient under 10 years old who had a stem cell transplant for Fanconi anemia, so the T cells may come from the graft donor. The CDR3 is CATCRGPKRDQPQHF. The CDR3 bases are TGTGCCACCTGCCGGGGGCCGAAGAGGGATCAGCCCCAGCATTTT.